Listed below are T cell receptor beta chains from one sample, sequenced in a study of blood T cell repertoires in COVID-19. Generated by immunoSEQ multiplex PCR, the TCRdb table keeps only in-frame clones and is missing some. The data contain 85,000 to 100,000 clones, about three quarters of them seen just once; the ten biggest clones take up approximately 9%. The material sequenced was peripheral blood. The source is a man aged 45 to 65 who had recovered from COVID-19. Each CDR3 is given with its conserved first and last residue.

cdr3_length v_call cdr3_aa
19 TRBV5-6 CASSLVRLAGGGITGELFF
15 TRBV5-1 CASSLTGGGTDTQYF
16 TRBV12-5 CASGPAGITNTGELFF
15 TRBV6-5 CASSYGTGKEYGYTF
13 TRBV19 CASSPTRTGWLYF
13 TRBV19 CATRTQRAGELFF
16 TRBV28 CASINTRLGGLNEQFF
14 TRBV24-1 CATSEGGRYNEQFF
15 TRBV28 CASSEPSGAYNEQFF
14 TRBV15 CATSRGQGAREQFF
15 TRBV5-1 CASSLKGGMTYEQYF
17 TRBV15 CATSPQRASSGRDIQYF
14 TRBV5-1 CASSPQTRAGELFF
15 TRBV6-5 CASSPRQSNTGELFF
14 TRBV18 CASSQGEYSYEQYF
15 TRBV20-1 CSASVGLESYNEQFF
15 TRBV4-3 CASSQDLAGLSPLHF
15 TRBV30 CAWSLGTGRNQPQHF
13 TRBV3-1/TRBV3-2 CASSQGYGEKLFF
15 TRBV18 CASSPPGQGGYGYTF
15 TRBV28 CASSIPGTVTYEQYF
16 TRBV27 CASSPQGGQPWNGYTF
12 TRBV19 CATGERYEKLFF
15 TRBV6-5 CASSTAGFIRYGYTF
16 TRBV19 CASSVTGTGNTGELFF
16 TRBV7-9 CASRLPYRQGENTIYF
17 TRBV7-2 CASSLRWAGGSYNEQFF
15 TRBV5-1 CASSFFGQSNTEAFF
15 TRBV5-6 CASSLGRGKADTQYF
15 TRBV7-3 CASSLTRGGNTEAFF
17 TRBV7-2 CASSLDFSVLMNTEAFF
14 TRBV2 CASAGTRRTDTQYF
13 TRBV5-1 CASSPFTDNEQFF
16 TRBV9 CASSKTRLAEYNEQFF
13 TRBV3-1/TRBV3-2 CASSPPFLNEQFF
15 TRBV7-2 CASSWGTRGTNGYTF
14 TRBV5-1 CASSFGQNNEKLFF
15 TRBV11-2 CASSSGTVYSYEQYF